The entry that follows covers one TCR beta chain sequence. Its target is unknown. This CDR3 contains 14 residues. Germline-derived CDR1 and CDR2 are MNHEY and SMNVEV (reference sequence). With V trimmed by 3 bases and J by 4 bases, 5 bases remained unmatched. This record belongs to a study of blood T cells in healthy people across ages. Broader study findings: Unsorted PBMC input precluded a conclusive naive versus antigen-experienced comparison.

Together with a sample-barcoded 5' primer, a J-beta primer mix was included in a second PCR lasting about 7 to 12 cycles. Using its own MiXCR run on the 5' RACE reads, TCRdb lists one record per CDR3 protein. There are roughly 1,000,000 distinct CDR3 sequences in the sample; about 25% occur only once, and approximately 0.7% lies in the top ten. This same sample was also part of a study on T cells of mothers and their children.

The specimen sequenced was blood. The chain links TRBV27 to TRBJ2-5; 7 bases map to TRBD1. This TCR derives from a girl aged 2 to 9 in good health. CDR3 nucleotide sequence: TGTGCCAGCAGTTTGTGGACAGGAGGAGAGACCCAGTACTTC. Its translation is CASSLWTGGETQYF.